This T cell receptor (beta chain) was profiled in a study of T cells in Graves' hyperthyroidism and ophthalmopathy. The CDR3 runs to 14 residues. Germline CDR1 LNHNV, CDR2 YYDKDF (reference sequence). Trimming removed 3 bases from V and 3 bases from J; junction bases left unmatched: 2. Study-wide points: Model predictions of ophthalmopathy came a median 6.5 months before onset.

This clonotype was seen many times. Its antigen is not known. Template material for amplifying TCR beta CDR3 regions consisted of RNA transcripts. First-round RT-PCR targeting the TCR CDR3 was performed with the HTBI primer set. From the multiplex PCR reads, TCRdb called clonotypes with MiXCR, one entry per CDR3 protein. The sample shows more than 350,000 distinct CDR3 sequences, roughly 15% of them seen only once. Patients affected by ophthalmopathy presented a Clinical Activity Score of at least 3, a NOSPECS grade of at least 4, and disease duration below 3 months. The sequenced material came from blood. This chain connects TRBV15 to TRBJ2-7; 10 nucleotides agree with TRBD1. The sequence derives from a woman in her thirties with Graves' ophthalmopathy. The CDR3 coding sequence is TGTGCCACCAGCAGGACAGGGGGCGTCTACGAGCAGTACTTC. It encodes CATSRTGGVYEQYF.